Presented here are 26 T cell receptor beta chains from one specimen sequenced in a study of T cell responses to AZD1222 COVID-19 vaccine. Measured with immunoSEQ multiplex PCR; TCRdb has only the in-frame clones, and not every one. In the table there are about 100,000 clones, over 70% of which are singletons. This specimen consisted of peripheral blood, obtained on day 0 of AZD1222 vaccination. Receptor source: an adult in good health.

The chain couples TRBV28 to TRBJ1-5, with no clear D. Deletions cut 2 bases from V and 7 bases from J, with 15 bases between. Germline values: CDR1 MDHEN, CDR2 SYDVKM. The CDR3 totals 15 residues. The CDR3 loop reads CASSLLLRVGQPQHF. CDR3 DNA sequence: TGTGCCAGCAGTTTACTGCTAAGGGTGGGGCAGCCCCAGCATTTT. Together with reference TRBV28 and TRBJ1-5, the CDR3 gives the full variable domain: DVKVTQSSRYLVKRTGEKVFLECVQDMDHENMFWYRQDPGLGLRLIYFSYDVKMKEKGDIPEGYSVSREKKERFSLILESASTNQTSMYLCASSLLLRVGQPQHFGDGTRLSIL.

Here the CDR3 DNA reads TGTGCCAGCAGCGTCTCCGGGACAGGGGTCTACTATGGCTACACCTTC. Translation: CASSVSGTGVYYGYTF. The chain carries TRBV9 and TRBJ1-2, with 10 bases lining up with TRBD1. Trimming cost V 2 bases and J 3 bases; bases outside gene matches: 7. Germline assignment: CDR1 SGDLS and CDR2 YYNGEE. The CDR3 has 16 residues.

V is TRBV5-4 and J is TRBJ1-1; D remains unclear. V dropped 2 bases and J dropped 9 bases, with 14 bases sitting between them. In germline, CDR1 is SGHNT, CDR2 YYREEE (reference sequence). The CDR3 is 13 residues long. The CDR3 loop reads CASSLVTDRKAFF. The CDR3 DNA reads TGTGCCAGCAGCTTAGTGACGGACCGCAAAGCTTTCTTT.

In its sample, this clone was seen a few times. CDR3 sequence: CASSRVSGANVLTF. Written as DNA, the CDR3 is TGTGCCAGCAGCCGAGTATCTGGGGCCAACGTCCTGACTTTC. The V call is TRBV14, the J call TRBJ2-6, with D unresolved. This CDR3 spans 14 amino acids. In germline, CDR1 is SGHDN, CDR2 FVKESK. Trimming cost V 4 bases and J 1 base, with 5 bases left between them.

In this sample, this clone turned up once. This sequence joins TRBV4-2 and TRBJ2-3; D unresolved. Per the germline V gene, CDR1 is LGHNA and CDR2 is YNFKEQ. Between the trimmed V and J ends, which lost 5 bases and 0 bases, there was a span of 9 bases. The CDR3 runs 14 residues. CDR3 DNA: TGTGCCAGCAGCACGGTCTCTAGCACAGATACGCAGTATTTT. Protein sequence: CASSTVSSTDTQYF.

The genes are TRBV2 and TRBJ1-4; TRBD1 agrees at 7 bases. The CDR3 length is 13 residues. With 7 bases clipped from V and 10 bases from J, the junction kept 9 bases outside the gene matches. From germline, CDR1 is SNHLY and CDR2 FYNNEI. CDR3 sequence reads: CASTGDSVGKLFF. CDR3 sequence (DNA): TGTGCCAGCACCGGGGACAGCGTGGGAAAACTGTTTTTT. Looking up the rest from reference TRBV2 and TRBJ1-4 gives the full variable domain: EPEVTQTPSHQVTQMGQEVILRCVPISNHLYFYWYRQILGQKVEFLVSFYNNEISEKSEIFDDQFSVERPDGSNFTLKIRSTKLEDSAMYFCASTGDSVGKLFFGSGTQLSVL.

This chain connects TRBV7-7 to TRBJ2-2, with D perhaps matching TRBD2 (6 bases). Germline V gives CDR1 SSHAT, CDR2 FNYEAQ (reference sequence). Trimming cost V 10 bases and J 3 bases, with 18 bases left between them. This CDR3 has 15 amino acids. The CDR3, as DNA: TGTGCCATCCAGGGCGGAGGGTCAGACACCGGGGAGCTGTTTTTT. It yields the protein CAIQGGGSDTGELFF.

The genes are TRBV5-1 and TRBJ1-5; the match to TRBD1 covers 9 bases. V lost 1 base, J lost 7 bases, and 6 bases stayed unmatched. CDR3 length equals 15 residues. Germline CDR1 and CDR2: SGHRS and YFSETQ. The CDR3 here is CASSLNRGQGQPQHF. CDR3 nucleotides: TGCGCCAGCAGCTTGAACAGGGGGCAAGGACAGCCCCAGCATTTT.

The rearrangement joins TRBV6-5 to TRBJ2-7, with a possible D match to TRBD1 (5 bases). The length of the CDR3 is 13 residues. The germline V and J ends were trimmed by 4 bases and 5 bases, with 12 bases remaining between them. Germline V lookup: CDR1 MNHEY, CDR2 SVGAGI. The CDR3 nucleotides read TGTGCCAGCAGTTTGACAGTTGGAGACGAGCAGTACTTC. It yields the protein CASSLTVGDEQYF.

The J gene is TRBJ1-3, the V gene TRBV5-4; D gene ambiguous. V gave up 5 bases and J gave up 3 bases, with 6 bases separating them. CDR1 SGHNT and CDR2 YYREEE come from the germline V gene (reference sequence). This CDR3 has 12 amino acids. This CDR3 is CASSLGGNTIYF. In nucleotides, the CDR3 is TGTGCCAGCAGTCTTGGTGGAAACACCATATATTTT. The full variable domain, completed using reference TRBV5-4 and TRBJ1-3, is ETGVTQSPTHLIKTRGQQVTLRCSSQSGHNTVSWYQQALGQGPQFIFQYYREEENGRGNFPPRFSGLQFPNYSSELNVNALELDDSALYLCASSLGGNTIYFGEGSWLTVV.

The rearrangement uses TRBV14 and TRBJ2-1; maybe TRBD2 (5 bases). Trimming pared 0 bases from V and 4 bases from J, leaving 19 bases between. The CDR3 sequence is 18 residues long. Germline CDR1 is SGHDN and CDR2 is FVKESK. CDR3 coding DNA: TGTGCCAGCAGCCAAGATAGGCGAGGAAGAGGGTTATACAATGAGCAGTTCTTC. Protein: CASSQDRRGRGLYNEQFF. The whole variable domain, filled in from reference TRBV14 and TRBJ2-1, reads EAGVTQFPSHSVIEKGQTVTLRCDPISGHDNLYWYRRVMGKEIKFLLHFVKESKQDESGMPNNRFLAERTGGTYSTLKVQPAELEDSGVYFCASSQDRRGRGLYNEQFFGPGTRLTVL.

The rearrangement uses TRBV20-1 and TRBJ2-3; D not resolved. V dropped 3 bases and J dropped 3 bases, with 13 bases sitting between them. Germline assignment: CDR1 DFQATT and CDR2 SNEGSKA (reference sequence). The CDR3 runs to 14 residues. The DNA of the CDR3 is TGCAGTGCTAGTCGCCTTCTAGATACAGATACGCAGTATTTT. This sequence encodes CSASRLLDTDTQYF.

The chain employs TRBV5-5 and TRBJ1-2; no clear D. Looked up from germline, CDR1 is SGHKS and CDR2 is YYEKEE (reference sequence). The CDR3 is 16 amino acids. Trimming left V 0 bases short and J 4 bases short, with 16 bases between. The CDR3 sequence is CASSLAGDIKFYGYTF. CDR3 coding DNA: TGTGCCAGCAGCTTGGCCGGCGACATAAAATTCTATGGCTACACCTTC.

For the CDR3, the DNA is TGTGCCAGCAGCCAGGACAGGGGAGTTCAGAGTAACGAGCAGTACTTC. This encodes CASSQDRGVQSNEQYF. V gene TRBV7-8 combines with J gene TRBJ2-7; 9 positions match TRBD1. This CDR3 has 16 amino acids. Germline-derived CDR1 and CDR2 are SGHVS and FQNEAQ. V was pared by 5 bases and J by 5 bases, with 13 bases of the junction left unmatched.

V usage is TRBV5-4 and J usage is TRBJ2-1, with a possible D match to TRBD2 (5 bases). Germline V gene sequence: CDR1 SGHNT, CDR2 YYREEE (reference sequence). The CDR3 spans 16 residues. Trimming left V 0 bases short and J 6 bases short, with 16 bases between. The CDR3 coding sequence is TGTGCCAGCAGCTTGGCCGGAATAGCGACGGGCAATGAGCAGTTCTTC. Its translation: CASSLAGIATGNEQFF.

The rearrangement joins TRBV6-2 or TRBV6-3 to TRBJ1-1; D remains unclear. Trimming took 2 bases from V and 8 from J, leaving 12 bases between them. CDR3 size: 13 residues. Germline V CDR1 and CDR2: MNHEY, SVGEGT. The CDR3 DNA sequence: TGTGCCAGCAGTTACGGATCGGAACTAGAAGCTTTCTTT. Its translation is CASSYGSELEAFF.

V is TRBV9 and J is TRBJ2-7; D remains unclear. CDR1 SGDLS and CDR2 YYNGEE come from the germline V gene. The CDR3 contains 13 residues. Trimming left V 0 bases short and J 4 bases short, with 8 bases between. The CDR3 nucleotides read TGTGCCAGCAGCGTAGCTCCGGGTTACGAGCAGTACTTC. It specifies CASSVAPGYEQYF.

The CDR3 spells CASSGKLVDNEQFF. The CDR3 DNA is TGTGCCAGCAGTGGGAAACTGGTCGACAATGAGCAGTTCTTC. This sequence joins TRBV2 and TRBJ2-1; D is unclear. The V gene lost 4 bases and the J gene lost 5 bases, with 12 bases spanning the gap. Germline-derived CDR1 and CDR2 are SNHLY and FYNNEI. This CDR3 has 14 amino acids.

The J gene is TRBJ1-3, the V gene TRBV2; tentative D call: TRBD1 (6 bases). V shed 5 bases and J shed 4 bases, with 21 bases lying between them. The CDR3 has 17 residues. Germline CDR1 and CDR2: SNHLY and FYNNEI. The CDR3, as DNA: TGTGCCAGCAGTCGCCTCCAACTACAGGGTGAGGGAAACACCATATATTTT. This sequence encodes CASSRLQLQGEGNTIYF.

The chain recombines TRBV5-5 with TRBJ2-2, with D perhaps matching TRBD1 or TRBD2 (6 bases each). Germline V gene lookup returns CDR1 SGHKS and CDR2 YYEKEE (reference sequence). The ends were cut back, 4 bases at V and 4 bases at J, with 11 bases in the middle. The CDR3 spans 14 residues. CDR3 bases: TGTGCCAGCAGCCCAGGGGACTCCACCGGGGAGCTGTTTTTT. Its translation: CASSPGDSTGELFF.

The rearrangement links TRBV5-1 to TRBJ2-4; 9 nucleotides match TRBD1. The CDR3 sequence is 17 residues long. V shed 0 bases, J shed 2 bases, and the junction held 6 bases outside the gene matches. The germline V gene encodes CDR1 SGHRS and CDR2 YFSETQ. The CDR3 DNA is TGCGCCAGCAGCTTGGCCCGGGACAGGGCAACCAAAAACATTCAGTACTTC. This sequence encodes CASSLARDRATKNIQYF.

The V and J genes are TRBV4-3 and TRBJ1-1; 7 bases match TRBD1. The CDR3 sequence is 16 residues long. Trimming cost V 0 bases and J 3 bases; bases outside gene matches: 7. In germline, CDR1 is LGHNA, CDR2 YSLEER. The CDR3 spells CASSQEVGGQHTEAFF. Written as DNA, the CDR3 is TGCGCCAGCAGCCAAGAGGTGGGGGGACAGCACACTGAAGCTTTCTTT.

The chain links TRBV6-6 to TRBJ2-5; 7 bases match TRBD2. CDR3 length: 14 residues. Germline-derived CDR1 and CDR2 are MNHNY and SVGAGI (reference sequence). V shed 4 bases and J 1 base; nucleotides not matched to a gene: 3. CDR3 loop: CASSFASGQETQYF. The CDR3 region has the DNA TGTGCCAGCAGTTTCGCTAGCGGCCAAGAGACCCAGTACTTC.

The chain is built from TRBV11-2 and TRBJ1-1; unclear D gene. Trimming cost V 2 bases and J 10 bases, with 11 bases left between them. CDR3 size: 12 residues. Germline-derived CDR1 and CDR2 are SGHAT and FQNNGV. CDR3 sequence: CASSLSLGRAFF. As DNA, the CDR3 is TGTGCCAGCAGCTTATCGCTTGGGCGAGCTTTCTTT.

The chain combines TRBV19 with TRBJ1-2; TRBD1 might be the D (5 bases). The germline gives CDR1 LNHDA, CDR2 SQIVND (reference sequence). V was shortened by 8 bases and J by 8 bases, with 12 bases between the two germline ends. The CDR3 covers 11 residues. CDR3 nucleotides: TGTGCCAGTTCCGGCAGGGAAGGCTACACCTTC. It is translated as CASSGREGYTF.

The chain carries TRBV28 and TRBJ1-4; TRBD1 is a possible D gene (6 bases). This CDR3 is 14 amino acids long. Germline CDR1 reads MDHEN; CDR2 reads SYDVKM. V was shortened by 6 bases and J by 4 bases, with 12 bases between the two germline ends. Here the CDR3 DNA reads TGTGCCAGCAGAGGGACACCCGATAATGAAAAACTGTTTTTT. Its translation is CASRGTPDNEKLFF.